The 9 T cell receptor beta chains below come from one sample, sequenced in a study of patients and donors after allogeneic stem cell transplantation. TCRdb used MiXCR to reprocess the RT-PCR reads, holding one entry per CDR3 protein. The table lists roughly 960,000 distinct CDR3 sequences, about a sixth of them singletons. The sample was blood, either unsorted or a sorted T cell fraction (not recorded which). The receptors shown here come from a human donor who was either an allogeneic HSCT recipient or a stem cell or donor lymphocyte infusion donor (not recorded which). It is not recorded whose cells these are; they may come from a transplant donor.

This clonotype occurred many times. V and J are TRBV7-8 and TRBJ2-1; 13 positions agree with TRBD2. CDR3 length: 18 amino acids. Germline V lookup: CDR1 SGHVS, CDR2 FQNEAQ. Germline trimming cut 2 bases from V and 1 base from J; bases unmatched to any gene: 5. The CDR3 DNA reads TGTGCCAGCAGCTTAACGCCGGGACTAGCGGGATCCTACAATGAGCAGTTCTTC. Its translation: CASSLTPGLAGSYNEQFF.

The gene calls are TRBV7-2 and TRBJ2-2; tentative D call: TRBD2 (7 bases). The CDR3 has 17 residues. With 1 base removed from V and 4 bases from J, the gap between germline ends came to 16 bases. Germline loops: CDR1 SGHTA, CDR2 FQGNSA. CDR3 in DNA: TGTGCCAGCAGCTTAGGAGCTTTCGGGGGGCGCACCGGGGAGCTGTTTTTT. This codes for CASSLGAFGGRTGELFF. The whole variable domain, remainder taken from reference TRBV7-2 and TRBJ2-2, is GAGVSQSPSNKVTEKGKDVELRCDPISGHTALYWYRQSLGQGLEFLIYFQGNSAPDKSGLPSDRFSAERTGGSVSTLTIQRTQQEDSAVYLCASSLGAFGGRTGELFFGEGSRLTVL.

This clonotype was found many times. The J gene is TRBJ2-1, the V gene TRBV4-3, with 11 bases identical to TRBD1. This CDR3 has 15 residues. The trim removed 1 base at V and 10 bases at J, leaving 6 bases unmatched. Looked up from germline, CDR1 is LGHNA and CDR2 is YSLEER. The CDR3 coding sequence is TGCGCCAGCAGCCAAGTGGGACAGGGGGACAGGGAGCAGTTCTTC. Protein product: CASSQVGQGDREQFF.

This clonotype has a handful of counts. The rearrangement uses TRBV9 and TRBJ2-1; D might be TRBD2 (6 bases). The CDR3 runs to 17 residues. Germline V gene lookup returns CDR1 SGDLS and CDR2 YYNGEE. Trimming stripped 3 bases from V and 1 base from J, with 17 bases between. CDR3 DNA sequence: TGTGCCAGCAGCGCCTACTCATCGGGAGTTTCCTACAATGAGCAGTTCTTC. Its protein is CASSAYSSGVSYNEQFF.

CDR3 DNA: TGTGCCAGCAGTCTGCAAAGGGGCGGCGCTGAAGCTTTCTTT. It is translated as CASSLQRGGAEAFF. The chain employs TRBV3-1 and TRBJ1-1; D is possibly TRBD1 (5 bases). This CDR3 contains 14 residues. Germline-derived CDR1 and CDR2 are LGHDT and YNNKEL (reference sequence). Trimming left V 6 bases short and J 6 bases short, with 17 bases between.

The rearrangement links TRBV3-1 to TRBJ2-1, with 13 bases matching TRBD2. The junction had 12 bases not matched to a gene; V was cut back by 3 bases and J by 10 bases. This CDR3 has 17 amino acids. The germline V gene encodes CDR1 LGHDT and CDR2 YNNKEL (reference sequence). CDR3 DNA sequence: TGTGCCAGCAGCCAGAGAGTTGGGACTAGCGGGGCCGGGGAGCAGTTCTTC. Translating gives CASSQRVGTSGAGEQFF.

This clonotype was observed a handful of times. This chain uses TRBV20-1 with TRBJ2-5; D perhaps matches TRBD1 (6 bases). This CDR3 is built from 15 residues. CDR1 and CDR2 (germline): DFQATT, SNEGSKA (reference sequence). V lost 6 bases to trimming and J lost 2 bases, with 19 bases between them. Here the CDR3 DNA reads TGCAGTGCCAGGTCGGAGGCCAGGGGACAAGAGACCCAGTACTTC. Amino acid sequence: CSARSEARGQETQYF.

This clonotype appeared a few times. The chain uses TRBV25-1 and TRBJ2-5; TRBD1 matches 7 bases. The CDR3 is 14 amino acids. After removal of 6 bases from V and 4 bases from J, the junction contained 8 bases not matched to a gene. Germline lookup yields CDR1 MGHDK and CDR2 SYGVNS. This CDR3 reads CASRELTGVETQYF. CDR3 coding DNA: TGTGCCAGCAGAGAACTAACAGGGGTAGAGACCCAGTACTTC.

The gene calls are TRBV11-2 and TRBJ2-2; 7 positions agree with TRBD2. The germline V gene encodes CDR1 SGHAT and CDR2 FQNNGV. V shed 6 bases, J shed 1 base, and the junction held 11 bases outside the gene matches. The CDR3 is 17 residues long. CDR3 bases: TGTGCCAGCAGGATCCCTCTTCGCGGGAGGAACACCGGGGAGCTGTTTTTT. Translated, it gives CASRIPLRGRNTGELFF.